The 30 T cell receptor beta chains below come from one sample, sequenced in a study of blood T cell repertoires in COVID-19. The method was immunoSEQ multiplex PCR; TCRdb's version includes in-frame clones alone and lacks a portion of them. The sample consists of 120,000 to 150,000 clones, 80% to 90% of them appearing once. Material: PBMCs or T cells enriched from blood (not recorded which). The source is a woman in her fifties or sixties with acute COVID-19.

This sequence joins TRBV10-2 and TRBJ1-2; a weak D match, TRBD1 (5 bases). Trimming took off 0 bases at V and 2 bases at J, with 13 bases between the two ends. Germline V gives CDR1 WSHSY, CDR2 SAAADI. This CDR3 region has 16 residues. CDR3 amino acids: CASSESRDRLNYGYTF. Written as DNA, the CDR3 is TGCGCCAGCAGTGAGTCGAGAGACAGACTGAACTATGGCTACACCTTC.

This clone was counted between two and nine times. V gene TRBV3-1 (or the pseudogene TRBV3-2) combines with J gene TRBJ2-3; D possibly corresponds to TRBD2 (5 bases). The CDR3 consists of 15 residues. From germline, CDR1 is LGHDT and CDR2 YNNKEL (reference sequence). With 0 bases removed from V and 4 bases from J, the gap between germline ends came to 11 bases. CDR3 amino acids: CASSQDSARADTQYF. The DNA for the CDR3 is TGTGCCAGCAGCCAAGATTCAGCGAGGGCAGATACGCAGTATTTT.

This clone has only a few counts. This chain uses TRBV3-1 (or the pseudogene TRBV3-2) with TRBJ2-1; TRBD2 matches 8 bases. The V and J ends lost 6 bases and 0 bases, in that order; junction bases with no gene match: 10. Looked up from germline, CDR1 is LGHDT and CDR2 is YNNKEL (reference sequence). The length of the CDR3 is 17 residues. The CDR3, as DNA: TGTGCCAGCAGTAAAGTGGGACTAGGAAGCTCCTACAATGAGCAGTTCTTC. Translating gives CASSKVGLGSSYNEQFF.

This chain links TRBV5-1 with TRBJ2-5, with 11 positions matching TRBD2. Germline V gene sequence: CDR1 SGHRS, CDR2 YFSETQ. J gave up 2 bases and V 4 bases, and 10 bases lay outside the gene matches. CDR3 size: 17 residues. In nucleotides, the CDR3 is TGCGCCAGCAGCGCCGGACTAGCGGGTAATATACAAGAGACCCAGTACTTC. The encoded protein is CASSAGLAGNIQETQYF.

As regards this clone: At one end, the junction sequence differs from germline, possibly due to a read error. The chain recombines TRBV5-5 with TRBJ2-1; D uncertain. The CDR3 is 12 residues long. Germline V gene data show CDR1 as SGHKS and CDR2 as YYEKEE (reference sequence). CDR3 bases: TGTGCCAGCACCTTGCTCTACAATGAGCAGTTCTTC. It specifies CASTLLYNEQFF.

V gene TRBV5-4 combines with J gene TRBJ1-1; D perhaps matches TRBD1 (6 bases). CDR1 is SGHNT and CDR2 is YYREEE in the germline V gene (reference sequence). The length of the CDR3 is 13 residues. V lost 10 bases and J 2 bases, leaving 15 bases between the germline ends. The CDR3 bases are TGTGCCGGAGGACAGTCGCAAAACACTGAAGCTTTCTTT. Translating it yields CAGGQSQNTEAFF.

This chain joins TRBV2 and TRBJ2-5; D is ambiguous. V was trimmed by 2 bases and J by 1 base, leaving 14 bases between them. In germline, CDR1 is SNHLY, CDR2 FYNNEI. The length of the CDR3 is 16 residues. CDR3 protein: CASSERSTRLQETQYF. In DNA form, the CDR3 reads TGTGCCAGCAGTGAAAGGTCCACGCGGCTCCAAGAGACCCAGTACTTC.

This chain connects TRBV7-2 to TRBJ2-7; D uncertain. The CDR3 is made up of 13 amino acids. V lost 0 bases and J lost 3, with 6 bases in between. Germline V gene lookup returns CDR1 SGHTA and CDR2 FQGNSA. The CDR3: CASSLAYSYEQYF. The CDR3 region has the DNA TGTGCCAGCAGCTTAGCCTACAGCTACGAGCAGTACTTC.

This chain links TRBV10-3 with TRBJ2-1; TRBD2 is a possible D gene (5 bases). CDR3 length: 14 residues. The V end was cut by 7 bases, the J end by 7 bases, with 17 bases between. Germline V gene sequence: CDR1 ENHRY, CDR2 SYGVKD. The CDR3 loop reads CAITPSPFTNEQFF. The CDR3 coding sequence is TGTGCCATCACGCCTAGCCCGTTCACAAATGAGCAGTTCTTC.

V gene TRBV2 combines with J gene TRBJ2-7, with D possibly matching TRBD2 (7 bases). The CDR3 consists of 11 residues. Germline V CDR1 and CDR2: SNHLY, FYNNEI. V lost 3 bases, J lost 13 bases, and 13 bases lay in between. Here the CDR3 DNA reads TGTGCCAGCAGTGACCGGGGGGCTCGTTACTTC. Translation gives CASSDRGARYF.

The rearrangement links TRBV19 to TRBJ2-1; 9 bases are shared with TRBD2. This CDR3 spans 17 amino acids. Germline V gene sequence: CDR1 LNHDA, CDR2 SQIVND (reference sequence). V shed 5 bases and J 4 bases; nucleotides not matched to a gene: 12. As DNA, the CDR3 is TGTGCCAGTAGTCTGTCGGTGGGAGCGGGAGGATACAATGAGCAGTTCTTC. Its translation is CASSLSVGAGGYNEQFF.

This clone was counted between two and nine times. The gene calls are TRBV7-9 and TRBJ2-7, with TRBD1 identical over 10 bases. Germline lookup yields CDR1 SEHNR and CDR2 FQNEAQ (reference sequence). The CDR3 spans 15 residues. Trimming at V came to 1 base and at J to 5 bases, leaving 5 bases not matched to a gene. CDR3 sequence: CASSLVGGQGNEQYF. CDR3 DNA: TGTGCCAGCAGCTTAGTGGGGGGACAGGGGAACGAGCAGTACTTC.

The V and J genes are TRBV13 and TRBJ2-2, with 7 bases that match TRBD1. The CDR3 runs to 14 residues. Germline loops: CDR1 PRHDT, CDR2 FYEKMQ (reference sequence). Trimming cost V 5 bases and J 9 bases; bases outside gene matches: 9. CDR3 loop: CASSQRGLNRELFF. CDR3 bases: TGTGCCAGCAGCCAAAGGGGGCTAAACAGGGAGCTGTTTTTT.

V gene TRBV10-1 combines with J gene TRBJ1-2; unclear D gene. This CDR3 spans 14 amino acids. V dropped 6 bases and J dropped 4 bases, with 15 bases sitting between them. Germline CDR1 reads WNHNN; CDR2 reads SYGVQD (reference sequence). The CDR3 reads CASSAGLGIYGYTF. The CDR3, as DNA: TGCGCCAGCAGCGCAGGTTTAGGCATCTATGGCTACACCTTC.

The CDR3 is CAWSVGLTGAGELFF. Here the CDR3 DNA reads TGTGCCTGGAGTGTAGGGCTGACAGGAGCCGGGGAGCTGTTTTTT. The chain employs TRBV30 and TRBJ2-2, with D perhaps matching TRBD1 (6 bases). Trimming took 0 bases from V and 6 from J, leaving 14 bases between them. The germline gives CDR1 GTSNPN, CDR2 SVGIG (reference sequence). The length of the CDR3 is 15 residues.

This chain links TRBV7-8 with TRBJ1-1, with 8 positions matching TRBD1. This CDR3 region has 14 residues. The ends lost 2 bases at V and 6 bases at J; junction bases unmatched: 5. Germline values: CDR1 SGHVS, CDR2 FQNEAQ. CDR3 bases: TGTGCCAGCAGCTTATCGGGGACAGGAGCTGAAGCTTTCTTT. It specifies CASSLSGTGAEAFF.

This chain joins TRBV4-2 and TRBJ2-7; D not certain. Germline V gene data show CDR1 as LGHNA and CDR2 as YNFKEQ. V gave up 0 bases and J gave up 10 bases, with 13 bases separating them. This CDR3 comprises 13 residues. The CDR3 DNA sequence: TGTGCCAGCAGCCAAGATGTGGCTAGTCAACAGTACTTC. Translated: CASSQDVASQQYF.

The V and J genes are TRBV28 and TRBJ2-2, with TRBD1 matching 10 bases. V was pared by 6 bases and J by 5 bases, with 6 bases of the junction left unmatched. The germline V gene has CDR1 MDHEN and CDR2 SYDVKM. The CDR3 has 15 residues. CDR3 coding DNA: TGTGCCAGCAGGGGGACAGGGGTTTCGACCGGGGAGCTGTTTTTT. Its protein is CASRGTGVSTGELFF.

V usage is TRBV5-1 and J usage is TRBJ1-2; D is perhaps TRBD1 (5 bases). Germline V gene sequence: CDR1 SGHRS, CDR2 YFSETQ. V lost 7 bases, J lost 7 bases, and 23 bases lay in between. The CDR3 is 15 amino acids. DNA of the CDR3: TGCGCCAGCCGGACACTTAAGACAGCCTCGGGTGGCTACACCTTC. Protein sequence: CASRTLKTASGGYTF. Full variable domain (missing parts from reference TRBV5-1 and TRBJ1-2): KAGVTQTPRYLIKTRGQQVTLSCSPISGHRSVSWYQQTPGQGLQFLFEYFSETQRNKGNFPGRFSGRQFSNSRSEMNVSTLELGDSALYLCASRTLKTASGGYTFGSGTRLTVV.

The V and J genes are TRBV5-1 and TRBJ2-2; D uncertain. Germline CDR1 and CDR2: SGHRS and YFSETQ. The CDR3 length is 18 residues. Trimming took off 7 bases at V and 0 bases at J, with 22 bases between the two ends. As DNA, the CDR3 is TGCGCCAGCGGCTCCCAAACCTACCGGAGCCCGAACACCGGGGAGCTGTTTTTT. Encoded protein: CASGSQTYRSPNTGELFF. The variable domain in full, completed from reference TRBV5-1 and TRBJ2-2, reads KAGVTQTPRYLIKTRGQQVTLSCSPISGHRSVSWYQQTPGQGLQFLFEYFSETQRNKGNFPGRFSGRQFSNSRSEMNVSTLELGDSALYLCASGSQTYRSPNTGELFFGEGSRLTVL.

The genes are TRBV6-2 or TRBV6-3 and TRBJ1-5, with D possibly being TRBD1 (6 bases). Germline CDR1 MNHEY, CDR2 SVGEGT. The V end was cut by 5 bases, the J end by 3 bases, with 8 bases between. This CDR3 contains 13 residues. This CDR3 is CASSPGHNQPQHF. The CDR3 region has the DNA TGTGCCAGCAGTCCGGGACACAATCAGCCCCAGCATTTT.

This clone was seen only once. The chain has TRBV11-1 and TRBJ2-7; TRBD2 matches at 11 bases. V was pared by 3 bases and J by 5 bases, with 9 bases of the junction left unmatched. The CDR3 consists of 16 residues. The germline gives CDR1 SGHAT, CDR2 FQDESV (reference sequence). The CDR3 coding sequence is TGTGCCAGCAGCTTGGGACTGCTAGCGGGAGGCCACGAGCAGTACTTC. Translated, it gives CASSLGLLAGGHEQYF.

This clone was seen only a few times. The chain uses TRBV2 and TRBJ2-3; TRBD2 might be the D (5 bases). Germline values: CDR1 SNHLY, CDR2 FYNNEI. The CDR3 spans 15 residues. Trimming removed 4 bases at V and 3 bases at J, with 14 bases between. CDR3 residues: CASSATRGGTDTQYF. The CDR3 region has the DNA TGTGCCAGCAGTGCCACTAGAGGAGGAACAGATACGCAGTATTTT. Drawing the rest from reference TRBV2 and TRBJ2-3, the complete variable domain is EPEVTQTPSHQVTQMGQEVILRCVPISNHLYFYWYRQILGQKVEFLVSFYNNEISEKSEIFDDQFSVERPDGSNFTLKIRSTKLEDSAMYFCASSATRGGTDTQYFGPGTRLTVL.

The chain is built from TRBV19 and TRBJ1-1; D gene uncertain. Germline CDR1 and CDR2: LNHDA and SQIVND (reference sequence). CDR3 size: 15 residues. V lost 4 bases and J lost 2, with 14 bases in between. CDR3 protein: CASSTARVINTEAFF. The CDR3 nucleotides read TGTGCCAGTAGTACCGCTCGGGTGATAAACACTGAAGCTTTCTTT.

V gene TRBV19 combines with J gene TRBJ1-1, with D tentatively TRBD1 (6 bases). The germline CDR1 and CDR2 sequences are LNHDA and SQIVND (reference sequence). The CDR3 is 15 amino acids. V gave up 3 bases and J gave up 8 bases, with 19 bases separating them. CDR3 residues: CASSIGSGHRWEAFF. Here the CDR3 DNA reads TGTGCCAGTAGTATTGGCTCGGGACACCGCTGGGAAGCTTTCTTT. Full variable domain (remainder filled in from reference TRBV19 and TRBJ1-1): DGGITQSPKYLFRKEGQNVTLSCEQNLNHDAMYWYRQDPGQGLRLIYYSQIVNDFQKGDIAEGYSVSREKKESFPLTVTSAQKNPTAFYLCASSIGSGHRWEAFFGQGTRLTVV.

This clone was recorded only once. The genes are TRBV4-2 and TRBJ2-6; D might be TRBD1 (6 bases). Trimming took off 4 bases at V and 3 bases at J, with 19 bases between the two ends. The CDR3 contains 18 residues. Per the germline V gene, CDR1 is LGHNA and CDR2 is YNFKEQ. The chain's CDR3 is CASSPQTGLAGGANVLTF. Here the CDR3 DNA reads TGTGCCAGCAGCCCCCAGACAGGATTGGCGGGTGGGGCCAACGTCCTGACTTTC.

This clone was seen just once. This chain links TRBV7-3 with TRBJ1-2; TRBD1 is a possible D gene (5 bases). The CDR3 has 13 residues. Trimming left V 2 bases short and J 7 bases short, with 11 bases between. In germline, CDR1 is SGHTA, CDR2 FQGTGA. The CDR3 coding sequence is TGTGCCAGCAGCTTAGAGTTGGGGGGTGGCTACACCTTC. This encodes CASSLELGGGYTF.

The V gene is TRBV9, the J gene TRBJ2-1; TRBD2 agrees at 14 bases. Per the germline V gene, CDR1 is SGDLS and CDR2 is YYNGEE. CDR3 length equals 21 residues. J gave up 4 bases and V 4 bases, and 19 bases lay outside the gene matches. The CDR3 is CASSPGATSGRATGLYNEQFF. CDR3 nucleotide sequence: TGTGCCAGCAGCCCGGGAGCGACTAGCGGGAGGGCCACGGGATTATACAATGAGCAGTTCTTC.

This chain uses TRBV7-8 with TRBJ2-7; D possibly corresponds to TRBD2 (5 bases). V dropped 3 bases and J dropped 7 bases, with 10 bases sitting between them. This CDR3 spans 12 amino acids. CDR1 SGHVS and CDR2 FQNEAQ come from the germline V gene. CDR3 loop: CASSLPPGEQYF. The CDR3 nucleotides are TGTGCCAGCAGCTTGCCTCCGGGGGAGCAGTACTTC.

The V call is TRBV19, the J call TRBJ2-3, with 10 bases fitting TRBD2. Germline values: CDR1 LNHDA, CDR2 SQIVND (reference sequence). J was trimmed by 2 bases and V by 5 bases; bases with no gene match: 7. The CDR3 totals 16 residues. Here the CDR3 reads CASSEPAGGITDTQYF. The DNA for the CDR3 is TGTGCCAGTAGTGAGCCAGCGGGAGGGATCACAGATACGCAGTATTTT.